This record concerns one TCR beta chain sequence. This clonotype was seen more than once but under ten times. Its antigen is unknown. Base quality data are lacking; no much larger clone is found one base away. Taken from cysteine to phenylalanine, the CDR3 has 13 residues. Just CDR3 DNA is preserved here, 39 bases in frame from base 1. A distance of 14 bases separates the germline ends of V and J, which lose 7 bases and 4 bases respectively. CDR1 and CDR2 are drawn from the germline V gene: MNHEY, SVGEGT. This entry is derived from a study of blood T cells in healthy people across ages (dated by TCRdb to between 2014 and 2016). In the study overall: In model experiments, template switching captured about one uniquely barcoded TCR beta cDNA molecule for every two T cells. To track age-related changes in TCR beta repertoire diversity, the study relied on deep sequencing normalized with unique cDNA molecular identifiers. Four age groups were formed from the donors: young (average approximately 17 years), middle-aged (approximately 40), aged (around 62) and long-lived (less than 85). To avoid experimental bias, donors of different ages were spread randomly across the sequencing lanes. The study analyzed two additional independent replicas of 1 million unique cDNA reads from the same blood draw for two donors, one aged 18 to 29 and one aged 80 or older.

Donors were around 37 systemically healthy Caucasian individuals from Russia aged 6 to 90 years. Each donor gave roughly 9.5 milliliters of peripheral blood, collected into EDTA-treated Vacutainer tubes. Ficoll-Paque density-gradient centrifugation was used to isolate PBMCs, with at least 6.5 million per sample. Total RNA, at least 5 micrograms per sample, was extracted from PBMCs with Trizol reagent. For every donor, an aliquot of PBMCs went through flow cytometry to measure the percentages of naive CD45RAhigh/CD27high T cells. Library preparation used 5' RACE. Sequencing relied on an Illumina HiSeq 2500. A second PCR of about 6 to 12 cycles was run with a J-beta primer mix and a sample-barcoded 5' primer. Each TCR beta cDNA molecule received a unique molecular identifier from a template-switch 5' adaptor carrying 12 random nucleotides. Each sample yielded at least 2.5 million CDR3-containing paired-end reads. First-strand cDNA synthesis was performed from all RNA using the Mint cDNA synthesis kit, with priming by a TRBC-specific oligonucleotide. Following uracil-DNA glycosylase treatment, a first 18-cycle PCR with universal primers M1SS and BC2_uni_R was performed on all cDNA. From the authors' description of their analysis: For normalization, 1 million high-quality reads were randomly selected from each sample, with every read carrying a distinct molecular identifier. Instead of being binned into consensus sequences, reads that shared molecular identifiers were thrown out. MiTCR, run with a Q25 quality threshold and the strictest error-elimination algorithm, handled CDR3 identification, clonotype clustering and error correction. A nonparametric unseen species model with Euler transformation was used to estimate lower-bound total TCR beta diversity. Using fastp trimming at Q25 and MiXCR clonotype assembly, TCRdb reanalyzed the public sequencing data and kept in-frame beta chains. Merged by CDR3 protein, the rows form single entries marked with the most common genes and DNA. TCRdb assigned the V and J calls; the authors' analysis was not used. Within this sample are approximately 690,000 distinct CDR3 sequences, with roughly 41% of them counted one time only. In total, the top ten clones hold 25% to 35% of the sample.

General conclusions and limits of the study: A strong correlation was found between observed TCR beta diversity and the percentage of naive T cells measured by flow cytometry. Since profiling was done on bulk unsorted PBMCs, naive and antigen-experienced compartments could not be conclusively compared. Estimates of total diversity from one million sequenced T cells were regarded as lower bounds and underestimates. As age increased, observed TCR beta diversity per million T cells dropped in a roughly linear way, and a significant reduction was already evident by age around 41. Compared with the aged group, the long-lived group had more naive CD4+ T cells, fewer expanded clones and increased TCR diversity, a pattern suggesting age selection. Because the CMV infection status of the donors was unknown, age-related changes in expanded clonotypes may potentially have been confounded.

The specimen was blood. This chain joins TRBV6-2 or TRBV6-3 to TRBJ2-7, with no D gene named confidently. The TCR sequence derives from a man older than 75 in good health. The DNA sequence reads TGTGCCAGCACCCTGAGAGTACCGTACGAGCAGTACTTC. Its coded protein is CASTLRVPYEQYF.